The subject of this entry is one T cell receptor (beta chain). Its target is not known. The record originates from a study of vaccination and CD4 T cells after COVID-19. Sequencing of the DNA from cultured CD4+ T cells was carried out with the Oncomine TCR Beta short-read assay. TCRdb reprocessed the PCR reads with MiXCR, giving one entry per CDR3 protein. This sample has about 20,000 distinct CDR3 sequences, with less than 65% found just once. The V end lost 2 bases, the J end lost 10 bases, and 22 bases lay between the germline ends. The CDR3 extends over 16 amino acids. Germline V gene lookup returns CDR1 SNHLY and CDR2 FYNNEI. Study-wide results and caveats: A median approximately 86% of convalescent patients' SARS-CoV-2-reactive clones emerged only after vaccination. Spike mono-reactivity applied to 304 of 307 vaccine-specific clones detected in convalescent patients.

The treatment was: roughly 11-day PBMC culture with coronavirus spike peptide pools or control peptides (ViraFEST assay). Peptide-pool expansion of antigen-specific T cells preceded TCR sequencing in ViraFEST. This receptor was taken from a human donor who had recovered from COVID-19. Specimen: CD4+ T cells from blood, cultured in vitro, collected after SARS-CoV-2 vaccination. The V gene is TRBV2, the J gene TRBJ2-3; D is perhaps TRBD1 or TRBD2 (5 bases each). The CDR3 sequence: CASSEPPGTRYRAQYF. DNA of the CDR3: TGTGCCAGCAGTGAACCCCCCGGGACGCGCTACCGGGCGCAGTATTTT.